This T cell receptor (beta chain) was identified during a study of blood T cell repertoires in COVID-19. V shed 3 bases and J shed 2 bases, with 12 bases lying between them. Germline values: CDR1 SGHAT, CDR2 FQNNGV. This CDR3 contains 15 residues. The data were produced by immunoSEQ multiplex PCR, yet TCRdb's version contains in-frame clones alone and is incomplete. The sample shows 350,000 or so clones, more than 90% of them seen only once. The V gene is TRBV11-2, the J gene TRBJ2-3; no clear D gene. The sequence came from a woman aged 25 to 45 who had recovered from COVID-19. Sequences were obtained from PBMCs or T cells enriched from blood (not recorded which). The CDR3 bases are TGTGCCAGCAGCTTTGGGCGCACGCCCACAGATACGCAGTATTTT. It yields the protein CASSFGRTPTDTQYF. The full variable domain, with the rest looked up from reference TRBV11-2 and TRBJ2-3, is EAGVAQSPRYKIIEKRQSVAFWCNPISGHATLYWYQQILGQGPKLLIQFQNNGVVDDSQLPKDRFSAERLKGVDSTLKIQPAKLEDSAVYLCASSFGRTPTDTQYFGPGTRLTVL.